The 2 T cell receptor beta chains below all came from one sample that was sequenced in a study of blood T cell repertoires in COVID-19. Libraries were prepared by immunoSEQ multiplex PCR; TCRdb keeps only in-frame clonotypes and omits some of them. The sample has around 83,000 clones, about 84% seen once. Sequencing was done on a sample of peripheral blood. These receptors were collected from a woman in her 70s with acute or convalescent COVID-19.

This clone has just one count. This chain links TRBV29-1 with TRBJ1-1, with TRBD1 identical over 8 bases. Germline V gene lookup returns CDR1 SQVTM and CDR2 ANQGSEA. The V and J ends lost 0 bases and 4 bases, in that order; junction bases with no gene match: 16. This CDR3 comprises 18 residues. In nucleotides, the CDR3 is TGCAGCGTTGAAGATTTTTCCAGGGGGCGATGGGTAATCACTGAAGCTTTCTTT. This codes for CSVEDFSRGRWVITEAFF.

This chain joins TRBV7-2 and TRBJ1-6; D possibly corresponds to TRBD1 (6 bases). The CDR3 extends over 18 amino acids. V lost 1 base and J lost 7, with 20 bases in between. The V gene's germline CDR1 is SGHTA and CDR2 FQGNSA. Written as DNA, the CDR3 is TGTGCCAGCAGCTTAGGGTACTTGGGTCGCAGGGGAAATTCACCCCTCCACTTT. Encoded protein: CASSLGYLGRRGNSPLHF.